This T cell receptor (beta chain) was observed in a study of shared clonotypes between healthy human individuals (dated by TCRdb to 2018 to 2021). Regarding the complete study: The cohort included three men and a couple of women between 18 and 49 years of age. For each donor, CD4 naive and CD4 memory were each run on three plates, CD8 naive on two plates, and CD8 memory on one plate. To estimate repertoire size and how much clonotype sharing occurs between individuals, the study deeply sequenced the blood TCR repertoires of five or six healthy adults. To increase sequencing depth and limit assay-specific biases, different laboratories used diverse techniques to prepare libraries and sequence TCR repertoires. Each donor's leukapheresis produced roughly between roughly 0.85 and 9.5 billion PBMCs.

Donors were healthy HIV-negative adults with no recently reported acute infections or vaccinations. All donors were Caucasian adults living in Nashville, Tennessee, USA. CD4+ T cells were enriched by magnetic negative selection; naive cells were then positively selected on CD45RA, and the negative fraction formed the memory subset. Blood was collected by leukapheresis, and PBMCs were isolated by Ficoll-Histopaque density gradient centrifugation and then cryopreserved in liquid nitrogen vapor phase. Analytical flow cytometry was used to check the purity and quantity of every magnetically sorted T cell population. Each sorted fraction had its genomic DNA isolated and then quantified by UV absorbance on a Nanodrop 2000c. CDR1 is given as SGHRS and CDR2 as YFSETQ, both from the germline V gene. At the junction V is shortened by 0 bases and J by 1 base, with 10 bases in between. The CDR3 holds 15 amino acids from the cysteine to the phenylalanine. Of the read, only the CDR3 DNA is kept; its 45 bases are in frame from base 1.

Using the deep immunoSEQ assay, TCR CDR3 regions were amplified from genomic DNA by multiplex PCR. For each cell subset, the extracted genomic DNA was distributed evenly across all wells of several immunoSEQ 96-well plates, and each plate served as one replicate. For sorted subsets, 200 ng of genomic DNA, equivalent to some 30,000 T cell genomes, went into each replicate PCR. Purified libraries were measured with a Qubit 3.0 fluorometer, size-checked on a Bioanalyzer 2100, and measured again with the KAPA Library Quantification kit. A separate single-read 150-cycle Illumina NextSeq 550 flow cell was used to sequence each immunoSEQ 96-well plate. In the authors' own workflow: The immunoSEQ output contained only junctional sequences without quality scores, so filtering could not match that applied to full-length reads. To assign V/J genes and CDR3, sequences were annotated against IMGT germline references using PyIR, a Python wrapper for IgBLAST v1.9. Reads with weak V/J assignments (E-value above 1e-6), missing CDR3, stop codons, out-of-frame junctions, or ambiguous translated residues were removed. V3J clonotypes were defined by identical inferred V gene, J gene, and CDR3 amino acid sequence. Percentage overlap between repertoires was computed as shared unique clonotypes divided by the size of the smaller repertoire. RTK rarefaction, the Chao1 estimator, and Recon v2.1 estimates of unobserved clonotypes were used to assess repertoire richness. For all TCRbeta clonotypes obtained by the gDNA method from a few donors, generation probabilities were computed with OLGA. TCRdb retrieved this table from immuneACCESS and kept in-frame rearrangements only. Not all clones are present; in checked studies, unresolved V genes account for under half, and no reason is known for the remainder. Clonal size and the V and J genes are those of that table, whereas D and trimming came from the DNA. The sample data list roughly 1 million clones, and about 77% of these were observed just once. The ten largest clones take up 1.5% of the sample.

This clone was observed once. Its target antigen remains unknown. It has no much larger one-base neighbor in the sample; base qualities were not kept. What the study reported, not specific to this receptor: Sampling was restricted to blood, and TCR repertoires in tissue are likely to differ from TCR repertoires in blood. Naive subsets generally had larger estimated clonotype richness than memory subsets did. Incomplete sequencing was indicated by rarefaction of sorted-subset datasets, despite the large sequencing depth. Pairwise subsampling led to the expectation that sequencing depth would affect the degree of clonotype sharing among donors. About 5% of naive CD4, more than 3% of naive CD8, roughly 2.4% of memory CD4, and over 0.35% of memory CD8 clonotypes were shared across several donors. The small number of donors limited the genetic and exposure-history diversity represented. Clonotypes shared by all four sorted-subset donors showed higher generation probabilities than non-shared clonotypes.

This receptor chain uses TRBV5-1 and TRBJ2-5, with the identity of the D gene unclear. This TCR was recovered from a man aged 18 to 29 in good health. The sample taken for sequencing was memory CD4+ T cells sorted from blood. The sample's cell subset or site label, in plain terms: CD45RA-negative fraction. The CDR3: CASSLGQNPQETQYF. The DNA is TGCGCCAGCAGCTTGGGGCAGAATCCCCAAGAGACCCAGTACTTC.